This entry lists 23 T cell receptor beta chains sequenced from one sample in a study of identical twins (dated by TCRdb to about 2016). Preparation of the library involved 5' RACE. The data were produced on an Illumina HiSeq 2000. Using fastp trimming at Q25 and MiXCR clonotype assembly, TCRdb reanalyzed the public sequencing data and kept in-frame beta chains. Each entry is one CDR3 protein sequence, shown with its most common DNA and genes. The sample table shows fewer than 550,000 distinct CDR3 sequences, and nearly 15% are seen once. About 0.47% of the sample is in the top ten clones. This sample also appeared in a second study, on yellow fever vaccine responses in identical twins.

The sample was CD4+ T cells sorted from blood. The receptors derive from a young woman in good health.

This rearrangement joins TRBV20-1 to TRBJ2-5; D might be TRBD1 (5 bases). The V end was cut by 7 bases, the J end by 1 base, with 10 bases between. Germline V CDR1 and CDR2: DFQATT, SNEGSKA (reference sequence). This CDR3 spans 12 amino acids. The CDR3 nucleotides are TGCAGTGGGTTTAGGGGCCAAGAGACCCAGTACTTC. Amino acid sequence: CSGFRGQETQYF.

The chain is built from TRBV20-1 and TRBJ2-3, with a weak D call TRBD2 (5 bases). The germline V gene encodes CDR1 DFQATT and CDR2 SNEGSKA (reference sequence). V was cut by 3 bases and J by 2 bases, with 12 bases left in between. The CDR3 has 14 residues. The DNA for the CDR3 is TGCAGTGCTAGTAGGCTAGCATACACAGATACGCAGTATTTT. Translation gives CSASRLAYTDTQYF.

The V gene is TRBV5-1, the J gene TRBJ1-3, with 8 bases matching TRBD1. This CDR3 is 16 amino acids long. CDR1 and CDR2 (germline): SGHRS, YFSETQ. V shed 4 bases, J shed 6 bases, and the junction held 12 bases outside the gene matches. The CDR3: CASSAARQGLVNTIYF. CDR3 DNA sequence: TGCGCCAGCAGCGCCGCTCGACAGGGGCTCGTAAACACCATATATTTT.

This clonotype came up a few times. This chain joins TRBV20-1 and TRBJ2-1; D gene unclear. Trimming shortened V by 0 bases and J by 0 bases, and 9 bases separated the two germline ends. CDR3 length: 15 amino acids. CDR1 is DFQATT and CDR2 is SNEGSKA in the germline V gene (reference sequence). DNA of the CDR3: TGCAGTGCTAGAGAGGCAGCCAGCTCCTACAATGAGCAGTTCTTC. This translates into CSAREAASSYNEQFF.

The rearrangement uses TRBV28 and TRBJ2-1; no definite D call. V was pared by 5 bases and J by 2 bases, with 10 bases between. Germline values: CDR1 MDHEN, CDR2 SYDVKM. CDR3 length: 14 residues. CDR3 sequence reads: CASSTGSTYNEQFF. The DNA for the CDR3 is TGTGCCAGCAGTACGGGCTCGACCTACAATGAGCAGTTCTTC.

V usage is TRBV6-5 and J usage is TRBJ2-7, with D maybe TRBD1 (5 bases). Per germline, CDR1 MNHEY and CDR2 SVGAGI. There are 15 residues in the CDR3. V lost 1 base, J lost 3 bases, and 13 bases lay in between. CDR3 in DNA: TGTGCCAGCAGTTACTTTGGGGTTAGGGGCTACGAGCAGTACTTC. The encoded protein is CASSYFGVRGYEQYF.

This sequence joins TRBV11-1 and TRBJ2-3; D may be TRBD1 (6 bases). The CDR3 is 18 residues long. Trimming pared 3 bases from V and 1 base from J, leaving 20 bases between. CDR1 is SGHAT and CDR2 is FQDESV in the germline V gene (reference sequence). This CDR3 reads CASSFGTLEPSRTDTQYF. The CDR3, as DNA: TGTGCCAGCAGCTTTGGGACACTCGAACCTAGTCGCACAGATACGCAGTATTTT. The full variable domain, completed using reference TRBV11-1 and TRBJ2-3, is EAEVAQSPRYKITEKSQAVAFWCDPISGHATLYWYRQILGQGPELLVQFQDESVVDDSQLPKDRFSAERLKGVDSTLKIQPAELGDSAMYLCASSFGTLEPSRTDTQYFGPGTRLTVL.

The chain combines TRBV5-1 with TRBJ2-7; TRBD2 agrees at 14 bases. The CDR3 sequence is 18 residues long. V was pared by 0 bases and J by 3 bases, with 8 bases of the junction left unmatched. The V gene's germline CDR1 is SGHRS and CDR2 YFSETQ. The CDR3 region is CASSLALGTSGSIYEQYF. CDR3 DNA sequence: TGCGCCAGCAGCTTGGCCCTCGGGACTAGCGGGAGTATCTACGAGCAGTACTTC.

In its sample, this clonotype was seen a few times. This chain links TRBV3-1 with TRBJ1-4, with 7 bases aligning to TRBD1. V lost 2 bases, J lost 4 bases, and 10 bases stayed unmatched. CDR3 length equals 17 residues. Germline V lookup: CDR1 LGHDT, CDR2 YNNKEL (reference sequence). The CDR3 sequence: CASSQWGGGGVNEKLFF. The CDR3 DNA reads as TGTGCCAGCAGCCAATGGGGCGGAGGGGGCGTTAATGAAAAACTGTTTTTT.

This clonotype was detected only a few times. The J gene is TRBJ2-3, the V gene TRBV18, with a possible D match to TRBD2 (6 bases). The V end lost 3 bases, the J end lost 0 bases, and 10 bases lay between the germline ends. Germline assignment: CDR1 KGHSH and CDR2 LQKENI. The CDR3 is 15 amino acids. DNA of the CDR3: TGTGCCAGCTCACCGGGACTTTTAAGCACAGATACGCAGTATTTT. It codes for CASSPGLLSTDTQYF.

This clonotype was counted a few times. The chain uses TRBV12-3 or TRBV12-4 and TRBJ2-5, with 12 nucleotides matching TRBD2. Unmatched junction bases numbered 8, after V lost 7 bases and J lost 5 bases. This CDR3 has 15 residues. CDR3 coding DNA: TGTGCCAGCACCACTAGCGGGGGGCGTTCGGAGACCCAGTACTTC. Amino acids: CASTTSGGRSETQYF.

This sequence joins TRBV2 and TRBJ2-3; TRBD2 is a possible D gene (5 bases). Germline V gives CDR1 SNHLY, CDR2 FYNNEI. This CDR3 comprises 20 residues. Trimming cost V 0 bases and J 3 bases, with 25 bases left between them. The DNA for the CDR3 is TGTGCCAGCAGTGAAGCGGGGTTCTATTCGAGCGGTGGGTCGACAGATACGCAGTATTTT. Translation: CASSEAGFYSSGGSTDTQYF.

This clonotype was counted between two and nine times. This chain links TRBV29-1 with TRBJ2-5; 7 bases are a match to TRBD2. The V gene end was trimmed by 7 bases and the J gene end by 10 bases; junction bases not matched to a gene: 24. This CDR3 contains 16 residues. Germline V gene lookup returns CDR1 SQVTM and CDR2 ANQGSEA. CDR3 nucleotides: TGCAGCGCCGGGGGGAGGGGCAGGTCCAGTCCCTGGGGCCAGTACTTC. Translated, it gives CSAGGRGRSSPWGQYF.

The chain links TRBV5-1 to TRBJ2-3, with D possibly matching TRBD2 (6 bases). CDR1 and CDR2 (germline): SGHRS, YFSETQ. The length of the CDR3 is 15 residues. V lost 0 bases and J lost 2, with 10 bases in between. CDR3 sequence reads: CASSLASDYTDTQYF. Written as DNA, the CDR3 is TGCGCCAGCAGCTTGGCTAGCGATTACACAGATACGCAGTATTTT.

The chain recombines TRBV5-6 with TRBJ2-1, with 7 bases fitting TRBD2. This CDR3 contains 15 residues. Germline V lookup: CDR1 SGHDT, CDR2 YYEEEE. The J segment lost 7 bases and the V segment lost 5 bases, leaving 12 bases of the junction unmatched. CDR3 region: CASSTFGGGWNEQFF. DNA of the CDR3: TGTGCCAGCAGTACTTTTGGGGGGGGATGGAATGAGCAGTTCTTC.

The chain carries TRBV7-3 and TRBJ2-2, with D perhaps TRBD1 (5 bases). The CDR3 loop spans 19 amino acids. V was cut by 2 bases and J by 1 base, with 20 bases left in between. Germline CDR1 SGHTA, CDR2 FQGTGA. The CDR3 region is CASSLPRTESGLNTGELFF. In DNA, the CDR3 is TGTGCCAGCAGCTTACCCAGGACCGAGTCAGGGCTGAACACCGGGGAGCTGTTTTTT.

The rearrangement uses TRBV4-1 and TRBJ2-7, with D maybe TRBD2 (5 bases). The V and J ends lost 1 base and 2 bases respectively, with 9 bases between them. The germline CDR1 and CDR2 sequences are MGHRA and YSYEKL. There are 14 residues in the CDR3. The CDR3: CASSQGEGTYEQYF. The CDR3 DNA follows: TGCGCCAGCAGCCAAGGAGAGGGAACCTACGAGCAGTACTTC.

The chain joins TRBV20-1 to TRBJ2-1; 13 nucleotides align to TRBD2. The V segment lost 3 bases and the J segment 8 bases; nucleotides outside the gene matches: 10. The CDR3 runs 16 residues. Germline V gives CDR1 DFQATT, CDR2 SNEGSKA (reference sequence). CDR3 in DNA: TGCAGTGCTAGGGAACTAGCGGGAGGGCCTAAGGATGAGCAGTTCTTC. It translates to CSARELAGGPKDEQFF.

Only a few counts were recorded for this clonotype. J is TRBJ1-1 and V is TRBV7-9; maybe TRBD1 (5 bases). This CDR3 has 13 residues. V was trimmed by 4 bases and J by 11 bases, leaving 17 bases between them. The germline CDR1 and CDR2 sequences are SEHNR and FQNEAQ (reference sequence). The CDR3 sequence is CASSSRGPEEAFF. The CDR3 bases are TGTGCCAGCAGCTCAAGGGGCCCAGAGGAGGCTTTCTTT.

This clonotype was counted between two and nine times. The chain recombines TRBV28 with TRBJ2-1; TRBD1 might be the D (6 bases). V was cut by 5 bases and J by 5 bases, with 13 bases left in between. This CDR3 has 14 amino acids. Germline V CDR1 and CDR2: MDHEN, SYDVKM. The CDR3 reads CASSIRGPNNEQFF. For the CDR3, the DNA is TGTGCCAGCAGTATCAGGGGACCCAACAATGAGCAGTTCTTC. The variable domain in full, completed from reference TRBV28 and TRBJ2-1, reads DVKVTQSSRYLVKRTGEKVFLECVQDMDHENMFWYRQDPGLGLRLIYFSYDVKMKEKGDIPEGYSVSREKKERFSLILESASTNQTSMYLCASSIRGPNNEQFFGPGTRLTVL.

In this sample, this clonotype turned up a few times. This chain joins TRBV27 and TRBJ2-7; perhaps D is TRBD1 or TRBD2 (5 bases each). The CDR3 consists of 17 residues. Trimming took 5 bases from V and 0 from J, leaving 20 bases between them. Germline CDR1 is MNHEY and CDR2 is SMNVEV (reference sequence). The CDR3 DNA is TGTGCCAGCAGTGCACAGACCGGGACGGTAAGCTCCTACGAGCAGTACTTC. This translates into CASSAQTGTVSSYEQYF.

The CDR3 nucleotides read TGTGCCAGCAGCTTAGGGGTCAGGGGCCCCTACGAGCAGTACGTC. Translation gives CASSLGVRGPYEQYV. The gene calls are TRBV7-2 and TRBJ2-7; a weak D match, TRBD1 (6 bases). V lost 1 base and J lost 2, with 12 bases in between. Germline CDR1 and CDR2: SGHTA and FQGNSA. The CDR3 is 15 amino acids.

This clonotype was found a few times. The CDR3 DNA is TGTGCCACCAGTGACCGCAGGACTAATGCAGATACGCAGTATTTT. Amino acid sequence: CATSDRRTNADTQYF. The chain is built from TRBV24-1 and TRBJ2-3, with D perhaps TRBD2 (6 bases). The CDR3 covers 15 residues. Germline V gene lookup returns CDR1 KGHDR and CDR2 SFDVKD. V lost 4 bases and J 4 bases, leaving 14 bases between the germline ends.